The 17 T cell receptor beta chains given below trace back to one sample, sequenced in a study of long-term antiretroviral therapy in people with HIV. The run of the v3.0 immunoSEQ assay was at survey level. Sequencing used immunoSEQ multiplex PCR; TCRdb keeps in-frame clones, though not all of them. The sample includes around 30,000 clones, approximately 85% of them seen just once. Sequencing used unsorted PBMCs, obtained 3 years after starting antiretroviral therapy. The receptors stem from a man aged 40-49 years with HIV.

CDR3 sequence reads: CAWSRTNTDTQYF. The DNA for the CDR3 is TGTGCCTGGAGCAGGACGAACACAGATACGCAGTATTTT. V gene TRBV30 combines with J gene TRBJ2-3; D is unclear. Looked up from germline, CDR1 is GTSNPN and CDR2 is SVGIG (reference sequence). The ends were cut back, 3 bases at V and 2 bases at J, with 9 bases in the middle. The CDR3 has 13 amino acids.

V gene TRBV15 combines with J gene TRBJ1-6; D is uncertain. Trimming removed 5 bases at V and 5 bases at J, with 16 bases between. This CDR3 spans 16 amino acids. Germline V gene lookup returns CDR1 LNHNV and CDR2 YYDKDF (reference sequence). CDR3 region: CATSPPSLTDNSPLHF. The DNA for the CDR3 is TGTGCCACCAGCCCCCCTAGCCTGACGGATAATTCACCCCTCCACTTT.

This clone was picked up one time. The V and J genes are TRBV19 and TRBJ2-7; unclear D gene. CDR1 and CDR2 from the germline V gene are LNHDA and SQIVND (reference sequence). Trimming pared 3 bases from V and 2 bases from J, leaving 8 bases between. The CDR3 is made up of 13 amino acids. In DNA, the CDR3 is TGTGCCAGTAGTATCGGGTACACCTACGAGCAGTACTTC. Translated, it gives CASSIGYTYEQYF.

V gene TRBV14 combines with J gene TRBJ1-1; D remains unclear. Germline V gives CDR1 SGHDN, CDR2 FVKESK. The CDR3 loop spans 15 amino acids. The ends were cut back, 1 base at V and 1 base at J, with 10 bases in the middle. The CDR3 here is CASSQVWAKNTEAFF. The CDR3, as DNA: TGTGCCAGCAGCCAAGTCTGGGCTAAGAACACTGAAGCTTTCTTT.

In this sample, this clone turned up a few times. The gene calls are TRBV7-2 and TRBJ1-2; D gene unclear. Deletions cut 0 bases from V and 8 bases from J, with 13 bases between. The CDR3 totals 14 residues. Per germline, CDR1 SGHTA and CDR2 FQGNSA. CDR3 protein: CASSLAPHVGGYTF. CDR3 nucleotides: TGTGCCAGCAGCTTAGCTCCCCACGTGGGAGGCTACACCTTC.

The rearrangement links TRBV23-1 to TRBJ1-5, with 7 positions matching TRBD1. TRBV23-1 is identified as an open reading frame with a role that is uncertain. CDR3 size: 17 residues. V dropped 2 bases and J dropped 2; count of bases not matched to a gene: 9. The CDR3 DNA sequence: TGCGCCAGCAGTCAAGACAGGGATCGGAACGGCAATCAGCCCCAGCATTTT. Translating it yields CASSQDRDRNGNQPQHF.

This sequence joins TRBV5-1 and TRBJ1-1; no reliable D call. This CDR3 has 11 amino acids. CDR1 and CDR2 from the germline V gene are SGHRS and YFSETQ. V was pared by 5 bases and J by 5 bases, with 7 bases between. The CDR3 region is CASRENTEAFF. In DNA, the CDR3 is TGCGCCAGCAGAGAGAATACTGAAGCTTTCTTT.

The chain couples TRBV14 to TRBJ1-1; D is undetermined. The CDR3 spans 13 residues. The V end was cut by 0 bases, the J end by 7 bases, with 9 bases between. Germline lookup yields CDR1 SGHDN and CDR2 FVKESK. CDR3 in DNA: TGTGCCAGCAGCCAAGATGGGCAGATTGAAGCTTTCTTT. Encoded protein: CASSQDGQIEAFF.

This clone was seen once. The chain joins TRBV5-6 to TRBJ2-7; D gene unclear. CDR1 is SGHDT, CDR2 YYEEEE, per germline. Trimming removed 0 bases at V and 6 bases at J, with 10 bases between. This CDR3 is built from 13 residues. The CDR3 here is CASSLATVLEQYF. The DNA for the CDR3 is TGTGCCAGCAGCTTGGCTACAGTCCTCGAGCAGTACTTC.

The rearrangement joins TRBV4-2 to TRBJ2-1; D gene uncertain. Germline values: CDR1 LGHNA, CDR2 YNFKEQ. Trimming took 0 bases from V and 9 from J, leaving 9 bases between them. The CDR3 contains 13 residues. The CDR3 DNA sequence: TGTGCCAGCAGCCAAGAGTACGAGACTGAGCAGTTCTTC. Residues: CASSQEYETEQFF.

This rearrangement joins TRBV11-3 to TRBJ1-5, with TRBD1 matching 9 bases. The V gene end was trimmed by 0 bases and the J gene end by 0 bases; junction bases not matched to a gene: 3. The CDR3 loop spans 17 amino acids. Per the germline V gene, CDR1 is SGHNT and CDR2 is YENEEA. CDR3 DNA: TGTGCCAGCAGCTTAGATCGGACAGGGGATAGCAATCAGCCCCAGCATTTT. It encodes CASSLDRTGDSNQPQHF.

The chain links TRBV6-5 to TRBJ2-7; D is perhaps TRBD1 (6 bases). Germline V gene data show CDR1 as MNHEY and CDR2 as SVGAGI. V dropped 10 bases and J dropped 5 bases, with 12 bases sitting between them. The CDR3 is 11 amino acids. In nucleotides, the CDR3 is TGTGCCACGGGACAATGGGACGAGCAGTACTTC. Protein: CATGQWDEQYF.

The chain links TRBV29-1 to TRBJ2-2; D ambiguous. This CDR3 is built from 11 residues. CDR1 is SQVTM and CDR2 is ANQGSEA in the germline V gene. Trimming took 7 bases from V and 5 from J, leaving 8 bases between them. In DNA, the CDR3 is TGCAGCGCAACAGCAACCGGGGAGCTGTTTTTT. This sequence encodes CSATATGELFF.

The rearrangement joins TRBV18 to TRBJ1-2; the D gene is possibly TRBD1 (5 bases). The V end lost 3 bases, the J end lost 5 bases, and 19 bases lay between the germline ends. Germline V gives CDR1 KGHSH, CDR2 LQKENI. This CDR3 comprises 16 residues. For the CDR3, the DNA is TGTGCCAGCTCACCGCAGCAGGGACTCCTACGGTATGGCTACACCTTC. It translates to CASSPQQGLLRYGYTF.

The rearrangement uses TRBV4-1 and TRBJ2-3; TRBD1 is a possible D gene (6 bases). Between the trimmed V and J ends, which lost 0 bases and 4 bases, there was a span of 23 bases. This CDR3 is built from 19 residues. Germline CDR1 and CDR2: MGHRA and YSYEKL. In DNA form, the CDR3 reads TGCGCCAGCAGCCAAGACCCGTTAACCGGGACAATAAGTCCAGATACGCAGTATTTT. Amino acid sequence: CASSQDPLTGTISPDTQYF.

The CDR3 coding sequence is TGTGCCAGCCCTCCCGGACAGGGGGCAGGTCGGTTCGCAGATACGCAGTATTTT. This encodes CASPPGQGAGRFADTQYF. The chain joins TRBV7-9 to TRBJ2-3; 11 bases are shared with TRBD1. CDR1 SEHNR and CDR2 FQNEAQ come from the germline V gene (reference sequence). The CDR3 has 18 amino acids. V lost 8 bases to trimming and J lost 4 bases; unmatched junction nucleotides: 17. The whole variable domain, filled in from reference TRBV7-9 and TRBJ2-3, reads DTGVSQNPRHKITKRGQNVTFRCDPISEHNRLYWYRQTLGQGPEFLTYFQNEAQLEKSRLLSDRFSAERPKGSFSTLEIQRTEQGDSAMYLCASPPGQGAGRFADTQYFGPGTRLTVL.

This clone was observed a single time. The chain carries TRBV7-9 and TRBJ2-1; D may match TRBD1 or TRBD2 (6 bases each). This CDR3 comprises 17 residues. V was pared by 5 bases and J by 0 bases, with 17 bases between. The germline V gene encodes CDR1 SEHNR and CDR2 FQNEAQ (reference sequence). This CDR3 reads CASSPPGGSPSYNEQFF. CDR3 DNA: TGTGCCAGCAGCCCGCCCGGGGGCTCACCCTCCTACAATGAGCAGTTCTTC.